The subject of this entry is one T cell receptor beta chain. One junction end does not reproduce the germline sequence, and a read error may be involved. With each sample, at least 6 micrograms of total RNA were extracted. For the second PCR, which ran for 7 to 11 cycles, a sample-barcoded 5' primer and a J-beta primer mix were used. All samples yielded 2.5 million or more CDR3-containing paired-end reads. One entry per CDR3 protein results from TCRdb running MiXCR on the 5' RACE reads. This table holds roughly 1,500,000 distinct CDR3 sequences, around 39% found once. The data are from a study of blood T cells in healthy people across ages. Per germline, CDR1 DFQATT and CDR2 SNEGSKA (reference sequence). This CDR3 contains 15 residues.

This TCR was sampled from a woman younger than 30 in good health. Material for sequencing was blood. This sequence joins TRBV20-1 and TRBJ1-6; TRBD1 is a possible D gene (6 bases). CDR3 residues: CSARLAGGRDSLLHF. DNA of the CDR3: TGCAGTGCTAGACTCGCCGGGGGGCGCGATTCACTCCTCCACTTT.